Listed here are 15 T cell receptor beta chains from one sample, sequenced in a study of T cell responses to AZD1222 COVID-19 vaccine. The data were produced by immunoSEQ multiplex PCR, yet TCRdb's version contains in-frame clones alone and is incomplete. The sample shows roughly 99,000 clones, roughly 85% of them seen only once. The source material was peripheral blood, sampled 28 days after the second AZD1222 dose. These receptors all come from an adult who received the AZD1222 COVID-19 vaccine.

The chain combines TRBV7-2 with TRBJ1-3; D is uncertain. Trimming removed 5 bases at V and 2 bases at J, with 10 bases between. In germline, CDR1 is SGHTA, CDR2 FQGNSA. CDR3 size: 14 residues. The chain's CDR3 is CASSALRAGNTIYF. Written as DNA, the CDR3 is TGTGCCAGCAGCGCCCTAAGGGCTGGAAACACCATATATTTT.

This chain joins TRBV5-1 and TRBJ1-2; D uncertain. V was trimmed by 2 bases and J by 4 bases, leaving 12 bases between them. The CDR3 sequence is 14 residues long. Per germline, CDR1 SGHRS and CDR2 YFSETQ. The CDR3 spells CASSFSGDAYGYTF. In nucleotides, the CDR3 is TGCGCCAGCAGCTTCTCCGGTGATGCCTATGGCTACACCTTC.

This clone has only a few counts. This chain connects TRBV19 to TRBJ1-1, with no clear D. Per germline, CDR1 LNHDA and CDR2 SQIVND (reference sequence). The CDR3 spans 14 residues. V lost 7 bases to trimming and J lost 0 bases, with 12 bases between them. The CDR3 spells CASTREVLNTEAFF. CDR3 DNA: TGTGCCAGTACCCGGGAGGTTTTGAACACTGAAGCTTTCTTT.

This chain connects TRBV5-4 to TRBJ1-4, with TRBD1 as a possible D gene (6 bases). Germline V gene data show CDR1 as SGHNT and CDR2 as YYREEE (reference sequence). The CDR3 is 15 residues long. Trimming shortened V by 4 bases and J by 4 bases, and 14 bases separated the two germline ends. CDR3 DNA sequence: TGTGCCAGCAGCCCCGGAGGACAGTATAATGAAAAACTGTTTTTT. It codes for CASSPGGQYNEKLFF.

The chain recombines TRBV2 with TRBJ1-1, with D possibly matching TRBD1 (6 bases). The CDR3 consists of 13 residues. Trimming stripped 6 bases from V and 3 bases from J, with 11 bases between. Germline lookup yields CDR1 SNHLY and CDR2 FYNNEI. CDR3 coding DNA: TGTGCCAGCAGCGTTACAGGGTACACTGAAGCTTTCTTT. Protein product: CASSVTGYTEAFF.

About this clone: One end of the junction does not line up with germline, which may come from a read error. The chain is built from TRBV7-7 and TRBJ1-3; D is unresolved. Germline V gene lookup returns CDR1 SSHAT and CDR2 FNYEAQ (reference sequence). The CDR3 consists of 16 residues. The CDR3 sequence: CASSLSQLFNGNTIYF. Written as DNA, the CDR3 is TGTGCTAGCAGCTTATCACAGCTCTTTAACGGAAACACCATATATTTT.

This clone appeared a few times. The chain combines TRBV9 with TRBJ1-1, with a weak D call TRBD1 (5 bases). This CDR3 contains 15 residues. The V end lost 0 bases, the J end lost 0 bases, and 9 bases lay between the germline ends. Germline lookup yields CDR1 SGDLS and CDR2 YYNGEE. CDR3 bases: TGTGCCAGCAGCGTAGCAGGGATCATGAACACTGAAGCTTTCTTT. Its protein product is CASSVAGIMNTEAFF.

This rearrangement joins TRBV28 to TRBJ2-5; tentative D call: TRBD2 (5 bases). Germline V gene data show CDR1 as MDHEN and CDR2 as SYDVKM. Deletions cut 2 bases from V and 6 bases from J, with 22 bases between. CDR3 length: 17 residues. The CDR3 nucleotides are TGTGCCAGCAGTTTACGTATTGGAGGAGGAGGTGGAAAGACCCAGTACTTC. This codes for CASSLRIGGGGGKTQYF.

CDR3 residues: CASSWRGRGEQYF. DNA for the CDR3: TGTGCCAGCAGCTGGAGGGGGCGCGGTGAGCAGTACTTC. The chain has TRBV11-2 and TRBJ2-7; a weak D match, TRBD1 (7 bases). The germline CDR1 and CDR2 sequences are SGHAT and FQNNGV. This CDR3 contains 13 residues. The V and J ends lost 4 bases and 7 bases respectively, with 14 bases between them.

The chain carries TRBV19 and TRBJ2-3; 9 bases are shared with TRBD1. Germline loops: CDR1 LNHDA, CDR2 SQIVND (reference sequence). The CDR3 has 15 residues. V shed 3 bases and J 5 bases; nucleotides not matched to a gene: 6. The CDR3 bases are TGTGCCAGTAGTATCGGGGGACAGGGCGGAGATACGCAGTATTTT. Residues: CASSIGGQGGDTQYF.

This chain joins TRBV28 and TRBJ2-1; 10 nucleotides match TRBD1. J gave up 7 bases and V 5 bases, and 2 bases lay outside the gene matches. Germline V gene lookup returns CDR1 MDHEN and CDR2 SYDVKM. The CDR3 covers 13 residues. The CDR3 DNA follows: TGTGCCAGCAGTCGGACAGGGGGAAATGAGCAGTTCTTC. Translation: CASSRTGGNEQFF.

This clone appeared once. The V and J genes are TRBV30 and TRBJ2-7, with 9 bases aligning to TRBD2. This CDR3 spans 12 amino acids. The V gene's germline CDR1 is GTSNPN and CDR2 SVGIG (reference sequence). Trimming removed 5 bases from V and 3 bases from J; junction bases left unmatched: 2. CDR3 in DNA: TGTGCCTGGTTGACTAGCGGCTACGAGCAGTACTTC. Its protein product is CAWLTSGYEQYF.

This sequence joins TRBV11-2 and TRBJ1-5; D not resolved. In germline, CDR1 is SGHAT, CDR2 FQNNGV. The CDR3 extends over 15 amino acids. V shed 1 base and J shed 0 bases, with 7 bases lying between them. CDR3 amino acids: CASSLGQYSNQPQHF. CDR3 sequence (DNA): TGTGCCAGCAGCTTAGGGCAGTATAGCAATCAGCCCCAGCATTTT.

As regards this clone: An end of the junction does not agree with germline; a read error may underlie this. The gene calls are TRBV7-7 and TRBJ2-7, with 8 bases that match TRBD1. In germline, CDR1 is SSHAT, CDR2 FNYEAQ (reference sequence). The CDR3 runs to 14 residues. The CDR3 region has the DNA TGTGCTAGCAGCTTCGGGACAGGACACTACGAGCAGTACTTC. Its protein product is CASSFGTGHYEQYF.

This clone is a singleton in its sample. This rearrangement joins TRBV7-2 to TRBJ2-2; 8 nucleotides agree with TRBD2. This CDR3 comprises 14 residues. After removal of 5 bases from V and 6 bases from J, the junction contained 5 bases not matched to a gene. Germline V gene data show CDR1 as SGHTA and CDR2 as FQGNSA. The CDR3 loop is CASSLTSDSGELFF. The CDR3 DNA is TGTGCCAGCAGCCTGACTAGCGATTCCGGGGAGCTGTTTTTT.